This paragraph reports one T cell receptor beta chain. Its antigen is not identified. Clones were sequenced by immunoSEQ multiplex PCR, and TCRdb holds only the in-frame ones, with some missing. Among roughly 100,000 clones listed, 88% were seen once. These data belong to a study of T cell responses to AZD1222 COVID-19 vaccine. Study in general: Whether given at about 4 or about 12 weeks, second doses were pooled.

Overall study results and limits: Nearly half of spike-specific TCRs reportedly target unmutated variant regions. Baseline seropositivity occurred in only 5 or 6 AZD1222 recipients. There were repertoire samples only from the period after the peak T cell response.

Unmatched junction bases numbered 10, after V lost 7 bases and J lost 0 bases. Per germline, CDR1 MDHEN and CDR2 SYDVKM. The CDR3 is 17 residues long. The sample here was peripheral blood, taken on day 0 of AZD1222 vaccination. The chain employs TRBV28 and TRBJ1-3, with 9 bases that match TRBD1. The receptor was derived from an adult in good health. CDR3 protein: CASNHRGLLFSGNTIYF. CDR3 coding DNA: TGTGCCAGCAATCACAGGGGGCTCCTGTTCTCTGGAAACACCATATATTTT.